Below, 29 T cell receptor beta chains from the same sample are listed, as sequenced in a study of T-cell reconstitution after alpha-beta-depleted transplantation in children. A library of TCRbeta sequences, prepared with unique molecular identifiers, was generated. From the PCR reads, TCRdb called clonotypes with MiXCR, one entry per CDR3 protein. The table includes some 550,000 distinct CDR3 sequences, roughly 24% detected once. The sequences come from PBMCs, mostly from graft donor cells, collected 360 days after TCRalphabeta/CD19-depleted stem cell transplant. All receptors come from a boy in the first two years of life who had a stem cell transplant for acute myeloid leukemia, so the T cells may come from the graft donor.

The V gene is TRBV10-3, the J gene TRBJ2-2; no definite D call. Trimming cost V 7 bases and J 2 bases, with 8 bases left between them. The germline CDR1 and CDR2 sequences are ENHRY and SYGVKD. This CDR3 is built from 13 residues. CDR3 coding DNA: TGTGCCATCAAAGGGTATAACACCGGGGAGCTGTTTTTT. Its translation is CAIKGYNTGELFF.

This clonotype has at least ten counts. The chain joins TRBV30 to TRBJ2-3, with D maybe TRBD2 (6 bases). V gave up 5 bases and J gave up 4 bases, with 10 bases separating them. Germline V CDR1 and CDR2: GTSNPN, SVGIG (reference sequence). The CDR3 is 12 amino acids. The CDR3 region is CAWAGLSDTQYF. As DNA, the CDR3 is TGTGCCTGGGCGGGACTTTCAGATACGCAGTATTTT.

J is TRBJ2-5 and V is TRBV28; 8 bases align to TRBD1. V dropped 7 bases and J dropped 3; count of bases not matched to a gene: 7. Looked up from germline, CDR1 is MDHEN and CDR2 is SYDVKM. The CDR3 sequence is 14 residues long. The CDR3 DNA sequence: TGTGCCAGCACCTCGACAGGGGCAAAAGAGACCCAGTACTTC. It translates to CASTSTGAKETQYF.

This clonotype was seen a handful of times. The gene calls are TRBV20-1 and TRBJ2-7; D unresolved. CDR3 size: 12 residues. The germline V and J ends were trimmed by 6 bases and 3 bases, with 12 bases remaining between them. Per the germline V gene, CDR1 is DFQATT and CDR2 is SNEGSKA (reference sequence). The CDR3 bases are TGCAGTGCGGCCCCCCGGAACTACGAGCAGTACTTC. Residues: CSAAPRNYEQYF.

V usage is TRBV28 and J usage is TRBJ1-1, with TRBD1 matching over 11 bases. Trimming removed 8 bases from V and 5 bases from J; junction bases left unmatched: 4. CDR1 MDHEN and CDR2 SYDVKM come from the germline V gene. This CDR3 contains 13 residues. CDR3 amino acids: CASGDRGRTEAFF. CDR3 in DNA: TGTGCCAGCGGGGACAGGGGGAGGACTGAAGCTTTCTTT.

V is TRBV7-3 and J is TRBJ2-2; D is uncertain. V lost 2 bases, J lost 6 bases, and 10 bases lay in between. This CDR3 is built from 14 residues. Germline loops: CDR1 SGHTA, CDR2 FQGTGA. The CDR3 bases are TGTGCCAGCAGCTTAGCTCCTCCGGCCGGGGAGCTGTTTTTT. It codes for CASSLAPPAGELFF.

This clonotype appeared many times. The chain couples TRBV29-1 to TRBJ2-3, with D uncertain. The CDR3 sequence is 14 residues long. Trimming stripped 6 bases from V and 4 bases from J, with 17 bases between. Germline V gene sequence: CDR1 SQVTM, CDR2 ANQGSEA. The CDR3 loop reads CSVPDRNRADTQYF. The CDR3, as DNA: TGCAGCGTCCCTGACCGCAATCGGGCAGATACGCAGTATTTT.

The chain recombines TRBV9 with TRBJ2-1; D is perhaps TRBD1 (7 bases). The CDR3 totals 14 residues. Trimming stripped 0 bases from V and 11 bases from J, with 15 bases between. Germline V gives CDR1 SGDLS, CDR2 YYNGEE. CDR3 protein: CASSVGGQGGKQFF. The CDR3 nucleotides read TGTGCCAGCAGCGTAGGGGGGCAGGGGGGAAAGCAGTTCTTC.

The chain couples TRBV25-1 to TRBJ2-1, with D perhaps matching TRBD2 (5 bases). Trimming removed 4 bases at V and 4 bases at J, with 14 bases between. The CDR3 runs 15 residues. Germline assignment: CDR1 MGHDK and CDR2 SYGVNS. The CDR3 region is CASSAPGPGYNEQFF. Written as DNA, the CDR3 is TGTGCCAGCAGTGCTCCAGGTCCGGGATACAATGAGCAGTTCTTC. Full variable domain (missing parts from reference TRBV25-1 and TRBJ2-1): EADIYQTPRYLVIGTGKKITLECSQTMGHDKMYWYQQDPGMELHLIHYSYGVNSTEKGDLSSESTVSRIRTEHFPLTLESARPSHTSQYLCASSAPGPGYNEQFFGPGTRLTVL.

This chain joins TRBV28 and TRBJ2-6, with 12 bases that match TRBD2. The trim removed 5 bases at V and 0 bases at J, leaving 8 bases unmatched. CDR3 length: 19 residues. Looked up from germline, CDR1 is MDHEN and CDR2 is SYDVKM. This chain's CDR3 is CASSIGLAGRHSGANVLTF. CDR3 coding DNA: TGTGCCAGCAGTATCGGACTAGCGGGGAGACACTCTGGGGCCAACGTCCTGACTTTC.

This clonotype was seen repeatedly, ten times or more. V gene TRBV29-1 combines with J gene TRBJ2-3, with D possibly being TRBD1 (6 bases). The germline V and J ends were trimmed by 3 bases and 10 bases, with 17 bases remaining between them. Germline CDR1 is SQVTM and CDR2 is ANQGSEA. The CDR3 has 13 amino acids. The CDR3 region has the DNA TGCAGCGTTGAGAAGGAAAACAGGGTTGCGCAGTATTTT. Its protein is CSVEKENRVAQYF.

For the CDR3, the DNA is TGCGCCAGCAGGAGACTAGTTATGAATGAGCAGTTCTTC. It specifies CASRRLVMNEQFF. V gene TRBV10-2 combines with J gene TRBJ2-1; possibly TRBD2 for D (6 bases). Trimming left V 6 bases short and J 7 bases short, with 13 bases between. The CDR3 loop spans 13 amino acids. Germline assignment: CDR1 WSHSY and CDR2 SAAADI.

In this sample, this clonotype turned up many times. This chain links TRBV12-3 or TRBV12-4 with TRBJ2-1; 7 nucleotides align to TRBD1. The CDR3 sequence is 17 residues long. J lost 3 bases, V lost 8 bases, and 16 bases had no gene match. CDR3 DNA sequence: TGTGCCAGCCGACTTGGGGCAGACAGGGTTGGCTACAATGAGCAGTTCTTC. The encoded protein is CASRLGADRVGYNEQFF.

This clonotype was counted many times. This chain connects TRBV5-1 to TRBJ2-1, with D perhaps TRBD1 (8 bases). Per germline, CDR1 SGHRS and CDR2 YFSETQ. The V end was cut by 4 bases, the J end by 15 bases, with 17 bases between. This CDR3 comprises 12 residues. CDR3 residues: CASSPAGQDSFF. CDR3 sequence (DNA): TGCGCCAGCAGCCCAGCGGGACAGGACTCGTTCTTC.

This clonotype was picked up many times. This chain uses TRBV29-1 with TRBJ2-4; 7 nucleotides align to TRBD1. The germline V gene has CDR1 SQVTM and CDR2 ANQGSEA. The CDR3 has 16 amino acids. Unmatched junction bases numbered 8, after V lost 3 bases and J lost 0 bases. In DNA form, the CDR3 reads TGCAGCGTTGAGGCCAGGGGGTCTGTAGCCAAAAACATTCAGTACTTC. Its protein product is CSVEARGSVAKNIQYF. Full variable domain (rest looked up from reference TRBV29-1 and TRBJ2-4): SAVISQKPSRDICQRGTSLTIQCQVDSQVTMMFWYRQQPGQSLTLIATANQGSEATYESGFVIDKFPISRPNLTFSTLTVSNMSPEDSSIYLCSVEARGSVAKNIQYFGAGTRLSVL.

This clonotype was observed at least ten times. The rearrangement links TRBV20-1 to TRBJ2-7, with TRBD1 identical over 9 bases. The CDR3 has 14 residues. V lost 4 bases, J lost 2 bases, and 6 bases stayed unmatched. Germline values: CDR1 DFQATT, CDR2 SNEGSKA (reference sequence). CDR3 sequence (DNA): TGCAGTGCTATCCCGGGACAGGGTACCTACGAGCAGTACTTC. This encodes CSAIPGQGTYEQYF.

The rearrangement links TRBV4-2 to TRBJ2-1; TRBD2 agrees at 7 bases. After removal of 1 base from V and 4 bases from J, the junction contained 4 bases not matched to a gene. There are 15 residues in the CDR3. Germline V lookup: CDR1 LGHNA, CDR2 YNFKEQ. The DNA for the CDR3 is TGTGCCAGCAGCCAAGTGACTAGCAAATACAATGAGCAGTTCTTC. Its protein is CASSQVTSKYNEQFF.

The chain links TRBV6-2 or TRBV6-3 to TRBJ1-1; D remains unclear. The CDR3 is 16 amino acids. V was cut by 7 bases and J by 2 bases, with 20 bases left in between. Germline CDR1 and CDR2: MNHEY and SVGEGT. The CDR3 loop reads CASTPGVTYPNTEAFF. CDR3 DNA: TGTGCCAGCACCCCCGGGGTCACCTACCCAAACACTGAAGCTTTCTTT.

Written as DNA, the CDR3 is TGCAGTGCTCACCTCCCCTCTGGAAACACCATATATTTT. This sequence encodes CSAHLPSGNTIYF. The rearrangement joins TRBV20-1 to TRBJ1-3; no firm D call. Trimming took 5 bases from V and 0 from J, leaving 8 bases between them. CDR3 length: 13 amino acids. Germline V gene data show CDR1 as DFQATT and CDR2 as SNEGSKA (reference sequence).

This clonotype was counted between two and nine times. No conserved phenylalanine or tryptophan ends this CDR3, so it is likely a read error. The DNA is omitted, as the CDR3 cannot be located on it reliably, and the CDR3 follows TCRdb's listing. The CDR3 loop reads CASSQEGTILVL. The chain employs TRBV3-1 and TRBJ2-1; the D call in the table, TRBD1, was not verified against the DNA. Germline-derived CDR1 and CDR2 are LGHDT and YNNKEL (reference sequence). The length of the CDR3 is 12 amino acids, counting both ends.

This clonotype was observed many times. The chain uses TRBV28 and TRBJ2-4, with D tentatively TRBD1 (5 bases). This CDR3 is built from 13 residues. Trimming took 9 bases from V and 5 from J, leaving 14 bases between them. CDR1 and CDR2 from the germline V gene are MDHEN and SYDVKM. CDR3 DNA: TGTGCCAGTACCTCTGGACACGAAAACATTCAGTACTTC. It specifies CASTSGHENIQYF.

Only a few counts were recorded for this clonotype. This chain joins TRBV24-1 and TRBJ2-7; the D gene is possibly TRBD2 (5 bases). In germline, CDR1 is KGHDR, CDR2 SFDVKD. The germline V and J ends were trimmed by 0 bases and 3 bases, with 5 bases remaining between them. The CDR3 is 13 residues long. In DNA, the CDR3 is TGTGCCACCAGTGATTTGGCGGGCTACGAGCAGTACTTC. This gives the protein CATSDLAGYEQYF.

This clonotype was observed a few times. The chain uses TRBV7-9 and TRBJ2-2; 8 bases map to TRBD2. Germline lookup yields CDR1 SEHNR and CDR2 FQNEAQ (reference sequence). There are 17 residues in the CDR3. V gave up 1 base and J gave up 3 bases; unmatched junction bases: 7. CDR3 sequence reads: CASSLGPNSGDTGELFF. CDR3 sequence (DNA): TGTGCCAGCAGCTTAGGACCAAATAGCGGGGACACCGGGGAGCTGTTTTTT.

The chain links TRBV6-2 or TRBV6-3 to TRBJ2-7; weak D call: TRBD1 (6 bases). The CDR3 is 14 amino acids. The V and J ends lost 8 bases and 4 bases respectively, with 18 bases between them. Germline-derived CDR1 and CDR2 are MNHEY and SVGEGT. The CDR3 loop reads CASEAGARPYEQYF. In DNA, the CDR3 is TGTGCCAGCGAGGCAGGGGCCCGCCCTTACGAGCAGTACTTC.

V gene TRBV7-9 combines with J gene TRBJ2-3; 7 nucleotides align to TRBD2. After removal of 4 bases from V and 4 bases from J, the junction contained 8 bases not matched to a gene. The CDR3 spans 15 residues. Germline CDR1 reads SEHNR; CDR2 reads FQNEAQ (reference sequence). CDR3 residues: CASSSGTTSADTQYF. Written as DNA, the CDR3 is TGTGCCAGCAGCTCCGGGACTACGAGTGCAGATACGCAGTATTTT.

This clonotype appeared many times. The V gene is TRBV21-1, the J gene TRBJ2-5; TRBD1, the table's D call, was not compared with the DNA. TRBV21-1 is listed as a pseudogene. The CDR3 runs to 14 residues. CDR3 residues: CASSKDRSQETQYF. In nucleotides, the CDR3 is TGTGCCAGCAGCAAGGACAGGTCCCAAGAGACCCAGTACTTC.

This clonotype was observed a handful of times. A much larger clonotype is one base distant, so this may be a read error. The chain links TRBV29-1 to TRBJ2-5; 9 bases agree with TRBD1. The CDR3 length is 16 residues. The V gene's germline CDR1 is SQVTM and CDR2 ANQGSEA. The CDR3 reads CSVIRDRALLGETQCF. Here the CDR3 DNA reads TGCAGCGTCATCCGGGACAGGGCACTATTAGGAGAGACCCAGTGCTTC.

This rearrangement joins TRBV12-3 or TRBV12-4 to TRBJ2-5; 15 nucleotides agree with TRBD2. The CDR3 totals 18 residues. Trimming took 3 bases from V and 2 from J; bases not matched to a gene: 7. CDR3 amino acids: CASSLGLAGGYRQETQYF. The CDR3 nucleotides read TGTGCCAGCAGTTTGGGACTAGCGGGGGGTTATCGACAAGAGACCCAGTACTTC.

This clonotype was recorded many times. The J gene is TRBJ2-1, the V gene TRBV12-5; D not resolved. The CDR3 runs to 15 residues. V was cut by 2 bases and J by 1 base, with 9 bases left in between. The germline CDR1 and CDR2 sequences are LGHNT and FRNRAP. This chain's CDR3 is CASGLIPPSYNEQFF. The CDR3 region has the DNA TGTGCTAGTGGTTTGATACCCCCATCCTACAATGAGCAGTTCTTC.